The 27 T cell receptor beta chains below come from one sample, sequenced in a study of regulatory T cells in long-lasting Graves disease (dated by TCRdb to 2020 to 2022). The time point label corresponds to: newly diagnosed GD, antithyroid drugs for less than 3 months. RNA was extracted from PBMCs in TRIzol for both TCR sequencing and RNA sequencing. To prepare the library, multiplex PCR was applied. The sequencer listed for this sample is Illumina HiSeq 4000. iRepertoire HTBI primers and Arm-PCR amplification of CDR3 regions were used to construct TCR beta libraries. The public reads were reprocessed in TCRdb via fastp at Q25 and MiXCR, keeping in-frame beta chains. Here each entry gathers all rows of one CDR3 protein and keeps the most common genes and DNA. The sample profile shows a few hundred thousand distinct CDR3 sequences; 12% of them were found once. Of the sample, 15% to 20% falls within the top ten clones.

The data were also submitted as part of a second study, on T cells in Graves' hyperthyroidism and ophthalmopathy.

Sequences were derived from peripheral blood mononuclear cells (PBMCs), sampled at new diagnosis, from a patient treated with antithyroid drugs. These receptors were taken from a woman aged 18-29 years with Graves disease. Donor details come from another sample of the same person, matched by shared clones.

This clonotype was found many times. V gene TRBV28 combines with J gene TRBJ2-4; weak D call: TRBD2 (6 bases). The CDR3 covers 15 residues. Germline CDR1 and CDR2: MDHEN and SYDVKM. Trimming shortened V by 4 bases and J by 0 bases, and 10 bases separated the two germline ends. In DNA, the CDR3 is TGTGCCAGCAGTTCTCCTAGCGTAGCCAAAAACATTCAGTACTTC. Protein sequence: CASSSPSVAKNIQYF.

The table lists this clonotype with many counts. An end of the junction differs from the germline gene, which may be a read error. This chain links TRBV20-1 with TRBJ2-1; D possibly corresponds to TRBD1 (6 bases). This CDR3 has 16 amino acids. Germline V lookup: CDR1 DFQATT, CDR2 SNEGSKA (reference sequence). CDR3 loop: CSARGGIGSSYNEQFF. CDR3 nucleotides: TGCAGTGCCAGAGGGGGAATAGGGAGCTCCTACAATGAGCAGTTCTTC.

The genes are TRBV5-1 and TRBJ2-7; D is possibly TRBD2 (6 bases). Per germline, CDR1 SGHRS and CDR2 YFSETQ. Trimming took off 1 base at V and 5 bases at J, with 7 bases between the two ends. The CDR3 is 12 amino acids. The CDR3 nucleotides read TGCGCCAGCAGCTTGCCTAGCGACGAGCAGTACGTC. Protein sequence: CASSLPSDEQYV.

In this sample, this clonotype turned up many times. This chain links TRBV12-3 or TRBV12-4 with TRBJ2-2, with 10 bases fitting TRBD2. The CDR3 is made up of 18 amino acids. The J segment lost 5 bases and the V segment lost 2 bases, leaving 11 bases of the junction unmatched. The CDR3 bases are TGTGCCAGCAGTTTAAGGCTAGCGGGAGCGAGGCGGACCGGGGAGCTGTTTTTT. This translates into CASSLRLAGARRTGELFF.

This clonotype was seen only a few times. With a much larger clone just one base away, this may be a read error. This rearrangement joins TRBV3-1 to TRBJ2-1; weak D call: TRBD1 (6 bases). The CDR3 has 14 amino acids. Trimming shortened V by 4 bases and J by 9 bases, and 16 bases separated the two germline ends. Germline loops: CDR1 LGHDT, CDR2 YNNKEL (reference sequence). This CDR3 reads CASSRDRLGGEQFF. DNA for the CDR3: TGTGCCAGCAGCCGAGATAGGTTAGGGGGTGAGCAGTTCTTC.

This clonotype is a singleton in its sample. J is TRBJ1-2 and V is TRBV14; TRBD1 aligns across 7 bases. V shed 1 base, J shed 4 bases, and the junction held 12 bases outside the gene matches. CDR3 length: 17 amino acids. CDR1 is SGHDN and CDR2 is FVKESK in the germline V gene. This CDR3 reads CASSQGLLVGTVYGYTF. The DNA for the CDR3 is TGTGCCAGCAGCCAAGGTTTATTAGTGGGGACAGTCTATGGCTACACCTTC.

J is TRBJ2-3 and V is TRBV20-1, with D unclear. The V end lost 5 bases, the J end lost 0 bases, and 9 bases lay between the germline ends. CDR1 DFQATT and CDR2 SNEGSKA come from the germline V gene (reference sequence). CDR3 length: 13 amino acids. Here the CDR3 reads CSAQYSSTDTQYF. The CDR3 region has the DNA TGCAGTGCTCAGTACTCTAGCACAGATACGCAGTATTTT.

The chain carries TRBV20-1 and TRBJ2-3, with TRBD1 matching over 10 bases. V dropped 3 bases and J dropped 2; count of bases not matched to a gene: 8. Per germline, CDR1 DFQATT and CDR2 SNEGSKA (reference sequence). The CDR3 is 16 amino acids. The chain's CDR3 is CSARGLGQGFTDTQYF. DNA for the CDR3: TGCAGTGCTAGGGGACTGGGACAGGGGTTCACAGATACGCAGTATTTT.

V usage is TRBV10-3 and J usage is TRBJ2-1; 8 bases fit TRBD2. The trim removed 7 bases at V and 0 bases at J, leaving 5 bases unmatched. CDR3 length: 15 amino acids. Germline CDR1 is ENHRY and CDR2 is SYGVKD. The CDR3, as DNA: TGTGCCATCACCGCCGGGACTAGCTCCTACAATGAGCAGTTCTTC. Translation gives CAITAGTSSYNEQFF.

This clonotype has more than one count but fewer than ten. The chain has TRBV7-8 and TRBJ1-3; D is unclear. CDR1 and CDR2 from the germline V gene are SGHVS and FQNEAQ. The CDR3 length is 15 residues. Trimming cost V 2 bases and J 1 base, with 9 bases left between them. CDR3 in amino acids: CASSLSPGSGNTIYF. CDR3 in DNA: TGTGCCAGCAGCTTAAGTCCAGGTTCTGGAAACACCATATATTTT.

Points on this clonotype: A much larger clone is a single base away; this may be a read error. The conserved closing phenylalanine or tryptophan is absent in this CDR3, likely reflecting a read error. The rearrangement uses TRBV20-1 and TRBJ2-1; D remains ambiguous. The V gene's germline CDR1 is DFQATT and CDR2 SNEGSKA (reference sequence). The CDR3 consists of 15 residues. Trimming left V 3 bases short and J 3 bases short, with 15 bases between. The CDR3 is CSARVPRGVYNEQFL. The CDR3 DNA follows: TGCAGTGCTAGGGTTCCCAGAGGCGTCTACAATGAGCAGTTCCTC.

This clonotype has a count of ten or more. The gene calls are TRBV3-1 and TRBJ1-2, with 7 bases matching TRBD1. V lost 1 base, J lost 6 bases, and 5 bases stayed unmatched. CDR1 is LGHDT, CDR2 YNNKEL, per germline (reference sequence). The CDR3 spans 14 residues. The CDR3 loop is CASSQVLGGDGYTF. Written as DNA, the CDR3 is TGTGCCAGCAGCCAAGTTCTAGGGGGCGATGGCTACACCTTC.

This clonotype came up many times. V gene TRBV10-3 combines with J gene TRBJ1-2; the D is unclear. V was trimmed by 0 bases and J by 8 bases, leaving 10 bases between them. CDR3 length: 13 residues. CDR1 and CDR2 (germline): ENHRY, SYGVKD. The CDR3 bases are TGTGCCATCAGTGAGTCGACTGACGGGGGCTACACCTTC. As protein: CAISESTDGGYTF.

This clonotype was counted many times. CDR3 sequence reads: CASRYPWEGTTLFF. The CDR3 DNA reads as TGTGCCAGCAGATACCCATGGGAGGGTACAACCCTGTTCTTC. The gene calls are TRBV27 and TRBJ2-1; TRBD2 matches 7 bases. CDR1 MNHEY and CDR2 SMNVEV come from the germline V gene (reference sequence). J was trimmed by 15 bases and V by 6 bases; bases with no gene match: 17. The CDR3 extends over 14 amino acids.

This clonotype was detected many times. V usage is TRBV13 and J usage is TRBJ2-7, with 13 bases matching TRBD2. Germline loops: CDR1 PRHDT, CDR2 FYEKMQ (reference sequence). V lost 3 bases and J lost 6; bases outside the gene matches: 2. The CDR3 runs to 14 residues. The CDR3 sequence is CASSFGLAGVEQYV. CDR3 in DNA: TGTGCCAGCAGCTTTGGACTAGCGGGGGTCGAGCAGTACGTC.

The CDR3, as DNA: TGCAGCGCCATAGCGGGAGACTTCTACAATGAGCAGTTCTTC. Its translation: CSAIAGDFYNEQFF. The genes are TRBV29-1 and TRBJ2-1; TRBD2 matches at 9 bases. This CDR3 has 14 residues. Germline trimming cut 7 bases from V and 3 bases from J; bases unmatched to any gene: 7. The germline V gene encodes CDR1 SQVTM and CDR2 ANQGSEA.

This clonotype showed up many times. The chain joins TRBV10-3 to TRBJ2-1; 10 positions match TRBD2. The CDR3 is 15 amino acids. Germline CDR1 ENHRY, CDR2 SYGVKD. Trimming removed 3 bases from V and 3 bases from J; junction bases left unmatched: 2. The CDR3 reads CAISDTSGNYNEQFF. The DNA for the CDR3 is TGTGCCATCAGTGATACTAGCGGGAACTACAATGAGCAGTTCTTC.

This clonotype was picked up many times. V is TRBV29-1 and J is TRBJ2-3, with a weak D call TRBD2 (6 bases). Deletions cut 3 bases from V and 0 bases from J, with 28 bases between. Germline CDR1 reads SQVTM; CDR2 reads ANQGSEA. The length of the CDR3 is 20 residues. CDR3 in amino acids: CSVDGVGLAPAFPSTDTQYF. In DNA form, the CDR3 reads TGCAGCGTTGACGGGGTGGGGCTAGCGCCAGCCTTTCCTAGCACAGATACGCAGTATTTT.

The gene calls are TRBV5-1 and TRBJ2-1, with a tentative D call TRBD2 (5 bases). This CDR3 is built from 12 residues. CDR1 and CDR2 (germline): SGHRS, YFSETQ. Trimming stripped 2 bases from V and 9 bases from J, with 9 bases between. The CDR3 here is CASSFDYGEQFF. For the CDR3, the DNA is TGCGCCAGCAGCTTTGACTATGGTGAGCAGTTCTTC. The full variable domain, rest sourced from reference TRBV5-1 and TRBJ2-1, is KAGVTQTPRYLIKTRGQQVTLSCSPISGHRSVSWYQQTPGQGLQFLFEYFSETQRNKGNFPGRFSGRQFSNSRSEMNVSTLELGDSALYLCASSFDYGEQFFGPGTRLTVL.

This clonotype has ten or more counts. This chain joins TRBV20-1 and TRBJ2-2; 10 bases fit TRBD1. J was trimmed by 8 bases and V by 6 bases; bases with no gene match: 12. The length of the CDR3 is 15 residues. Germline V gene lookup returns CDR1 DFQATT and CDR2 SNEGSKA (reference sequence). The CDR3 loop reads CSAVLGTGVSGELFF. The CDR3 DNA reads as TGCAGTGCCGTTTTAGGGACAGGGGTATCTGGGGAGCTGTTTTTT.

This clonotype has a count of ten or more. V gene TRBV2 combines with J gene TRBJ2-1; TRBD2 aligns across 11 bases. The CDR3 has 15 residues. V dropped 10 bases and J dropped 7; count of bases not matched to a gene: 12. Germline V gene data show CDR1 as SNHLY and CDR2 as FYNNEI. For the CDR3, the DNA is TGTGCCATTCCTCGGACTAGCGGGCTTTTAAATGAGCAGTTCTTC. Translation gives CAIPRTSGLLNEQFF.

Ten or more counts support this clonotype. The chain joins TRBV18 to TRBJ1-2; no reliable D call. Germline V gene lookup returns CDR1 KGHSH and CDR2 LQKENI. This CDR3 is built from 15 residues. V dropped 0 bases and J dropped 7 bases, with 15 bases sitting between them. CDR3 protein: CASSPPSGGRTGYTF. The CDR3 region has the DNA TGTGCCAGCTCACCACCTTCAGGAGGGAGGACTGGCTACACCTTC.

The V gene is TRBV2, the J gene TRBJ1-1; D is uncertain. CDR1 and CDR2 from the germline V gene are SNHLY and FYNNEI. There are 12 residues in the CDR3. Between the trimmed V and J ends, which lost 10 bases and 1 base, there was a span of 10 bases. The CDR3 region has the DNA TGTGCCACTCCGACGGGGAACACTGAAGCTTTCTTT. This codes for CATPTGNTEAFF.

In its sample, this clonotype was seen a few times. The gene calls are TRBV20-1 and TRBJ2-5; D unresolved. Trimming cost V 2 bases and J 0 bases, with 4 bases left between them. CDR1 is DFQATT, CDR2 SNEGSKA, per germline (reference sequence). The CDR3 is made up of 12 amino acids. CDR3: CSARMYQETQYF. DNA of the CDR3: TGCAGTGCTAGAATGTACCAAGAGACCCAGTACTTC.

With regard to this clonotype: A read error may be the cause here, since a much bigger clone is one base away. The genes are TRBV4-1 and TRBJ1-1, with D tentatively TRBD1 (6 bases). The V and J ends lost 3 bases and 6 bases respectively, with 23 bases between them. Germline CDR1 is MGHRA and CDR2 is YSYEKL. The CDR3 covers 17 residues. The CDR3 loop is CASSHRPGGGGSPEAFF. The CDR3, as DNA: TGCGCCAGCAGCCATCGCCCCGGAGGGGGGGGATCCCCTGAAGCTTTCTTT.

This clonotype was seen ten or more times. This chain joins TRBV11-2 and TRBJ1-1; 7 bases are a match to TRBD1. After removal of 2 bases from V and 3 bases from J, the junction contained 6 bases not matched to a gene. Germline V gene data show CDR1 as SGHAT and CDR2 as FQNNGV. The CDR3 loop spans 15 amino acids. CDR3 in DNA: TGTGCCAGCAGCTTAAACCCGGGACAGTACACTGAAGCTTTCTTT. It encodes CASSLNPGQYTEAFF.

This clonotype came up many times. CDR3 sequence: CASSFGHSGPIYF. The CDR3 DNA follows: TGTGCCAGCAGTTTTGGCCACTCGGGACCCATATATTTT. V and J are TRBV27 and TRBJ1-3; D perhaps matches TRBD1 (5 bases). CDR1 is MNHEY, CDR2 SMNVEV, per germline (reference sequence). Trimming cost V 3 bases and J 11 bases, with 14 bases left between them. CDR3 length: 13 amino acids.